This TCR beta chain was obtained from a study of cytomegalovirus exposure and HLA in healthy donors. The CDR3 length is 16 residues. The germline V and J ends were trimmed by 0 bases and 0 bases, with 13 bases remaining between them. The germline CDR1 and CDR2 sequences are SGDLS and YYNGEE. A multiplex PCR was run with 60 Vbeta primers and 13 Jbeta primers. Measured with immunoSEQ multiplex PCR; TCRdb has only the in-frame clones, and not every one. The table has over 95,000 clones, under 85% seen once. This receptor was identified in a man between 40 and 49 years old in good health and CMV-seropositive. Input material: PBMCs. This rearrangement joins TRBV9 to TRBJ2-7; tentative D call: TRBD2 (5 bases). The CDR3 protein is CASSVGPAESSYEQYF. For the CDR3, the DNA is TGTGCCAGCAGCGTAGGACCAGCGGAAAGCTCCTACGAGCAGTACTTC.